Given below is one T cell receptor beta chain in context. Its antigen is undetermined. PCR was performed a second time for roughly 7 to 12 cycles using a sample-barcoded 5' primer and a J-beta primer mix. Every cDNA molecule carried a tag from a template-switch adaptor bearing 12 random nucleotides. Each CDR3 protein is one row after TCRdb ran MiXCR on the 5' RACE reads. This sample has about 1,000,000 distinct CDR3 sequences, with 40% to 45% found just once. CDR3 size: 14 residues. V was trimmed by 5 bases and J by 4 bases, leaving 15 bases between them. The germline V gene encodes CDR1 SGHVS and CDR2 FQNEAQ. This sample was included in a study of blood T cells in healthy people across ages. Study in general: Per two T cells, about one barcoded beta molecule was captured through template switching. General study findings and limits: What prevented conclusive comparison of naive and antigen-experienced cells was that PBMCs were unsorted.

Sequenced: blood. The V gene is TRBV7-8, the J gene TRBJ2-7; D unresolved. The TCR comes from a woman aged 60-75 years in good health. CDR3 bases: TGTGCCAGCAGCCCCGGACCCACAGCATACGAGCAGTACTTC. It encodes CASSPGPTAYEQYF.